This T cell receptor (beta chain) came from a study of blood T cell repertoires in COVID-19. The overall study: Donors in the United States, Italy and Spain gave samples during acute or convalescent COVID-19. T cells, B-cell-depleted T cells, or PBMCs provided the cDNA or gDNA that served as material.

Per the germline V gene, CDR1 is SGHRS and CDR2 is YFSETQ. V lost 4 bases and J lost 1; bases outside the gene matches: 9. CDR3 size: 17 residues. Profiled with immunoSEQ multiplex PCR; TCRdb holds only in-frame clones, not every one. The sample comprises more than 85,000 clones, nearly 90% of which are singletons, and around 4.4% rests with the top ten. This receptor was taken from a human donor in a cohort sampled during active COVID-19. The sequenced sample was peripheral blood. The chain recombines TRBV5-1 with TRBJ2-3; 10 nucleotides agree with TRBD1. The CDR3 is CASSLRSGTGGTDTQYF. The CDR3 region has the DNA TGCGCCAGCAGCCTTAGGTCCGGGACAGGGGGCACAGATACGCAGTATTTT. The full variable domain, with the rest looked up from reference TRBV5-1 and TRBJ2-3, is KAGVTQTPRYLIKTRGQQVTLSCSPISGHRSVSWYQQTPGQGLQFLFEYFSETQRNKGNFPGRFSGRQFSNSRSEMNVSTLELGDSALYLCASSLRSGTGGTDTQYFGPGTRLTVL.